The clone carrying this T cell receptor beta chain was counted ten times or more. Its antigen is unidentified. A process of 5'RACE template switching, which added a universal primer site and UMIs, was used to make TCR cDNA. Each CDR3 protein is one row after TCRdb ran MiXCR on the 5' RACE reads. This sample has about 360,000 distinct CDR3 sequences, with over 5% found just once. The junction had 6 bases not matched to a gene; V was cut back by 4 bases and J by 3 bases. CDR3 length: 16 residues. Germline V CDR1 and CDR2: WNHNN, SYGVQD (reference sequence). The sample belongs to a study of T cells after yellow fever vaccination. The study, taken as a whole, reports: At 95% to 98% for CD4 and about 91% for CD8, most primary-vaccination clones showed up again after the booster.

The chain uses TRBV10-1 and TRBJ2-1; TRBD1 matches at 10 bases. The sample here was PBMCs, taken 5 days after the yellow fever booster vaccination. The TCR comes from a man aged 30-40 years who received the YFV17D yellow fever vaccine. CDR3 in amino acids: CASSAPGTGVYNEQFF. CDR3 nucleotides: TGCGCCAGCAGTGCTCCCGGGACAGGGGTCTACAATGAGCAGTTCTTC.